Presented here are 19 T cell receptor beta chains from one specimen sequenced in a study of metastatic and nonmetastatic thyroid tumors. Nobody among the patients had been given any treatment before thyroid surgery. TCRdb used MiXCR to call clones anew from the PCR reads. The sample lists tens of thousands of clones, about an eighth occurring once. Sequenced material: tumor tissue. Receptor source: a female donor with papillary thyroid cancer or a benign thyroid nodule (not recorded which). Some clones in this sample may be carry-over from other donors' samples.

In the case of this clone: This may be a read error: a much more frequent sequence differs by one nucleotide. The chain is built from TRBV7-2 and TRBJ2-1; tentatively, D is TRBD2 (5 bases). Germline-derived CDR1 and CDR2 are SGHTA and FQGNSA. The CDR3 loop spans 13 amino acids. The V end lost 1 base, the J end lost 13 bases, and 14 bases lay between the germline ends. This chain's CDR3 is CASSLVLLAEQFF. The CDR3 nucleotides read TGTGCCAGCAGCTTAGTACTCCTAGCTGAACAGTTCTTC.

This clone was recorded many times. The chain recombines TRBV19 with TRBJ2-7; 7 nucleotides align to TRBD2. Germline CDR1 is LNHDA and CDR2 is SQIVND (reference sequence). The V and J ends lost 4 bases and 6 bases, in that order; junction bases with no gene match: 18. This CDR3 comprises 17 residues. This CDR3 reads CASSTARFRDYPVEQYF. The DNA of the CDR3 is TGTGCCAGTAGTACCGCCCGTTTTAGGGACTATCCAGTCGAGCAGTACTTC.

This clone was observed at least ten times. The rearrangement uses TRBV20-1 and TRBJ1-6; D is perhaps TRBD1 (5 bases). The CDR3 covers 15 residues. V shed 2 bases and J shed 6 bases, with 14 bases lying between them. Germline loops: CDR1 DFQATT, CDR2 SNEGSKA (reference sequence). This CDR3 is CSARSGGGGNSPLHF. CDR3 coding DNA: TGCAGTGCTAGATCGGGGGGGGGTGGTAATTCACCCCTCCACTTT.

This clone was seen repeatedly, ten times or more. The rearrangement joins TRBV28 to TRBJ2-4; 13 nucleotides align to TRBD2. The CDR3 has 13 amino acids. V gave up 5 bases and J gave up 16 bases; unmatched junction bases: 8. Germline CDR1 reads MDHEN; CDR2 reads SYDVKM. This chain's CDR3 is CASSLLAGGLQYF. CDR3 coding DNA: TGTGCCAGCAGTCTACTAGCGGGAGGGCTCCAATACTTC.

This clone was observed many times. V is TRBV7-9 and J is TRBJ2-1; a possible D gene is TRBD2 (6 bases). In germline, CDR1 is SEHNR, CDR2 FQNEAQ (reference sequence). The V end lost 1 base, the J end lost 8 bases, and 12 bases lay between the germline ends. The length of the CDR3 is 14 residues. CDR3 nucleotide sequence: TGTGCCAGCAGCTTAGTATCGGGGGTGGATGAGCAGTTCTTC. Its translation: CASSLVSGVDEQFF.

This clone was picked up many times. V and J are TRBV5-1 and TRBJ1-1, with 7 positions matching TRBD1. The V and J ends lost 3 bases and 8 bases, in that order; junction bases with no gene match: 10. This CDR3 region has 14 residues. Per germline, CDR1 SGHRS and CDR2 YFSETQ. The CDR3 DNA sequence: TGCGCCAGCAGCTCCATCCGACAGGGCGAGGAAGCTTTCTTT. Protein: CASSSIRQGEEAFF.

The table lists this clone with many counts. The chain is built from TRBV18 and TRBJ1-1; D remains ambiguous. Trimming left V 3 bases short and J 5 bases short, with 19 bases between. The length of the CDR3 is 16 residues. Germline V gene sequence: CDR1 KGHSH, CDR2 LQKENI. The CDR3 DNA reads TGTGCCAGCTCACCCTACAGAGGAGGACTTTGGACTGAAGCTTTCTTT. Translated: CASSPYRGGLWTEAFF.

This clone has a count of ten or more. The chain has TRBV6-1 and TRBJ2-7; a weak D match, TRBD2 (7 bases). There are 15 residues in the CDR3. Looked up from germline, CDR1 is MNHNS and CDR2 is SASEGT. V was shortened by 5 bases and J by 0 bases, with 14 bases between the two germline ends. This CDR3 reads CASSLGGGSSYEQYF. In DNA form, the CDR3 reads TGTGCCAGCAGTTTAGGGGGGGGCAGCTCCTACGAGCAGTACTTC.

At least ten counts were recorded for this clone. The chain combines TRBV20-1 with TRBJ2-1, with 13 nucleotides matching TRBD2. After removal of 5 bases from V and 2 bases from J, the junction contained 6 bases not matched to a gene. The germline V gene encodes CDR1 DFQATT and CDR2 SNEGSKA (reference sequence). CDR3 size: 16 residues. The CDR3 coding sequence is TGCAGTGCTTTCTCCGGGACTAGCGGGACCTACAATGAGCAGTTCTTC. Translated, it gives CSAFSGTSGTYNEQFF.

This clone was found many times. The chain is built from TRBV7-3 and TRBJ2-5, with a possible D match to TRBD1 (5 bases). The CDR3 has 12 amino acids. Per the germline V gene, CDR1 is SGHTA and CDR2 is FQGTGA. The V and J ends lost 5 bases and 7 bases respectively, with 11 bases between them. CDR3 loop: CASSGPQGTQYF. The CDR3 bases are TGTGCCAGCAGCGGACCCCAGGGGACCCAGTACTTC.

Ten or more counts support this clone. The chain carries TRBV28 and TRBJ2-2; no clear D. Trimming removed 8 bases from V and 6 bases from J, with 10 bases in between. The CDR3 extends over 12 amino acids. Germline loops: CDR1 MDHEN, CDR2 SYDVKM. This CDR3 reads CASEAPAGELFF. DNA for the CDR3: TGTGCCAGCGAAGCGCCCGCCGGGGAGCTGTTTTTT. Variable domain in full (rest from reference TRBV28 and TRBJ2-2): DVKVTQSSRYLVKRTGEKVFLECVQDMDHENMFWYRQDPGLGLRLIYFSYDVKMKEKGDIPEGYSVSREKKERFSLILESASTNQTSMYLCASEAPAGELFFGEGSRLTVL.

This clone was observed many times. Other DNA sequences in this sample translate to the same CDR3. This sequence joins TRBV24-1 and TRBJ2-1; 12 positions match TRBD2. Per the germline V gene, CDR1 is KGHDR and CDR2 is SFDVKD. Germline trimming cut 6 bases from V and 9 bases from J; bases unmatched to any gene: 11. There are 16 residues in the CDR3. CDR3 in amino acids: CATSRSSGRGAGEQFF. The CDR3 DNA reads TGTGCCACCAGTCGGTCTAGCGGGAGGGGGGCTGGTGAGCAGTTCTTC.

This clone has at least ten counts. The sample contains more than one DNA sequence encoding this CDR3. This chain links TRBV11-2 with TRBJ2-3; a weak D match, TRBD2 (5 bases). V was pared by 5 bases and J by 6 bases, with 18 bases between. The CDR3 sequence is 15 residues long. The germline V gene encodes CDR1 SGHAT and CDR2 FQNNGV. The CDR3 DNA follows: TGTGCCAGCAGCCCTAGAGGGCTACCAGGCGATACGCAGTATTTT. Translation gives CASSPRGLPGDTQYF.

In its sample, this clone was seen many times. This chain joins TRBV20-1 and TRBJ2-1; 7 bases agree with TRBD2. From germline, CDR1 is DFQATT and CDR2 SNEGSKA (reference sequence). V dropped 3 bases and J dropped 7; count of bases not matched to a gene: 3. This CDR3 contains 12 residues. The CDR3 coding sequence is TGCAGTGCTAGCGGGAGGTCAAATGAGCAGTTCTTC. Encoded protein: CSASGRSNEQFF.

This clone was seen ten or more times. CDR3: CATSRGHRDVTEAFF. The DNA for the CDR3 is TGTGCCACCAGCAGAGGGCACAGGGATGTTACTGAAGCTTTCTTT. The rearrangement joins TRBV15 to TRBJ1-1; D is possibly TRBD1 (6 bases). The CDR3 runs 15 residues. Deletions cut 1 base from V and 5 bases from J, with 14 bases between. The germline gives CDR1 LNHNV, CDR2 YYDKDF (reference sequence). The complete variable domain, with remaining parts taken from reference TRBV15 and TRBJ1-1, reads DAMVIQNPRYQVTQFGKPVTLSCSQTLNHNVMYWYQQKSSQAPKLLFHYYDKDFNNEADTPDNFQSRRPNTSFCFLDIRSPGLGDTAMYLCATSRGHRDVTEAFFGQGTRLTVV.

This clone showed up many times. The chain has TRBV11-1 and TRBJ2-7; 8 bases match TRBD1. The V gene end was trimmed by 3 bases and the J gene end by 4 bases; junction bases not matched to a gene: 17. Looked up from germline, CDR1 is SGHAT and CDR2 is FQDESV (reference sequence). The CDR3 covers 18 residues. The CDR3 loop reads CASSLRRTTGANKYEQYF. The CDR3 DNA follows: TGTGCCAGCAGCTTGAGAAGAACGACAGGGGCCAACAAATACGAGCAGTACTTC.

This clone was seen at least ten times. The rearrangement uses TRBV20-1 and TRBJ2-5, with TRBD1 matching 7 bases. This CDR3 is 14 amino acids long. V was pared by 4 bases and J by 4 bases, with 9 bases of the junction left unmatched. In germline, CDR1 is DFQATT, CDR2 SNEGSKA (reference sequence). In DNA, the CDR3 is TGCAGTGCTATTCGGGACAGAATCTTAGAGACCCAGTACTTC. The encoded protein is CSAIRDRILETQYF.

This clone has a count of ten or more. This sequence joins TRBV4-1 and TRBJ1-1; D gene uncertain. In germline, CDR1 is MGHRA, CDR2 YSYEKL. CDR3 length equals 13 residues. Trimming cost V 1 base and J 0 bases, with 3 bases left between them. In DNA form, the CDR3 reads TGCGCCAGCAGCCAAGGCATGAACACTGAAGCTTTCTTT. It specifies CASSQGMNTEAFF.

This clone was seen many times. The germline gene is not matched at one end of the junction; a read error may be the cause. This chain joins TRBV7-7 and TRBJ2-5; 7 nucleotides line up with TRBD2. Per the germline V gene, CDR1 is SSHAT and CDR2 is FNYEAQ (reference sequence). The CDR3 is made up of 15 amino acids. For the CDR3, the DNA is TGTGCTAGCAGCTCGCGGGGAGGGCCGGAGGAGACCCAGTACTTC. Protein sequence: CASSSRGGPEETQYF.